The 20 T cell receptor beta chains reported below all come from one sample, sequenced in a study of T cells in Graves' hyperthyroidism and ophthalmopathy. Amplified TCR beta CDR3 regions came from RNA transcripts. Using the HTBI primer set, a first-round RT-PCR was run on the TCR CDR3. TCRdb itself ran the multiplex PCR reads through MiXCR, one entry per CDR3 protein. The sample carries roughly 500,000 distinct CDR3 sequences, 46% recorded once. The sequencing sample was made of peripheral blood or thyroid tissue (not recorded which). Source of these receptors: an adult woman with Graves' disease, either hyperthyroidism or ophthalmopathy (not recorded which).

Many counts were recorded for this clonotype. The chain combines TRBV20-1 with TRBJ2-7; perhaps TRBD2 as D (6 bases). V lost 3 bases and J 2 bases, leaving 11 bases between the germline ends. There are 13 residues in the CDR3. Per the germline V gene, CDR1 is DFQATT and CDR2 is SNEGSKA (reference sequence). CDR3 DNA sequence: TGCAGTGCTAGTCTGCGGGGTCCCTACGAGCAGTACTTC. It translates to CSASLRGPYEQYF.

This clonotype was recorded many times. V and J are TRBV13 and TRBJ2-7; D is perhaps TRBD2 (6 bases). V was cut by 0 bases and J by 2 bases, with 11 bases left in between. Germline loops: CDR1 PRHDT, CDR2 FYEKMQ (reference sequence). The CDR3 runs 15 residues. The DNA for the CDR3 is TGTGCCAGCAGCTTAGGAGGGCGGGAACCCTACGAGCAGTACTTC. Encoded protein: CASSLGGREPYEQYF.

This clonotype was recorded at least ten times. The genes are TRBV29-1 and TRBJ1-4, with no clear D. V gave up 4 bases and J gave up 8 bases, with 11 bases separating them. The CDR3 extends over 12 amino acids. Germline CDR1 and CDR2: SQVTM and ANQGSEA. CDR3: CSVGHLGEKLFF. CDR3 nucleotide sequence: TGCAGCGTTGGACATCTAGGGGAAAAACTGTTTTTT.

This clonotype showed up many times. The rearrangement uses TRBV20-1 and TRBJ1-5; D call uncertain. Trimming removed 7 bases from V and 0 bases from J, with 7 bases in between. The CDR3 has 12 residues. Germline V gene sequence: CDR1 DFQATT, CDR2 SNEGSKA (reference sequence). The CDR3 DNA follows: TGCAGTGGGATATATAGCAATCAGCCCCAGCATTTT. This sequence encodes CSGIYSNQPQHF.

V and J are TRBV11-1 and TRBJ1-6; no firm D call. Looked up from germline, CDR1 is SGHAT and CDR2 is FQDESV (reference sequence). The CDR3 has 13 amino acids. Trimming took 5 bases from V and 9 from J, leaving 11 bases between them. CDR3 loop: CASSPARRSPLHF. The CDR3 DNA follows: TGTGCCAGCAGCCCGGCCAGACGTTCACCCCTCCACTTT.

In its sample, this clonotype was seen many times. CDR3 nucleotides: TGCAGTGCTCTCCGGGACAGGGCGGGAGGTGAAGCTTTCTTT. As protein: CSALRDRAGGEAFF. This chain connects TRBV20-1 to TRBJ1-1; 9 nucleotides align to TRBD1. Germline lookup yields CDR1 DFQATT and CDR2 SNEGSKA (reference sequence). V lost 5 bases to trimming and J lost 7 bases; unmatched junction nucleotides: 11. The CDR3 length is 14 residues.

The table lists this clonotype with many counts. The chain recombines TRBV20-1 with TRBJ1-2; 9 bases are a match to TRBD1. After removal of 4 bases from V and 6 bases from J, the junction contained 3 bases not matched to a gene. CDR1 DFQATT and CDR2 SNEGSKA come from the germline V gene (reference sequence). The length of the CDR3 is 12 residues. CDR3 sequence: CSAKDRGDGYTF. The CDR3 region has the DNA TGCAGTGCTAAGGACAGGGGAGATGGCTACACCTTC.

A word on this clonotype: A much larger clone sits a single nucleotide away, making a read error possible. The rearrangement links TRBV15 to TRBJ2-6, with D tentatively TRBD1 (5 bases). CDR3 length: 16 amino acids. Germline V lookup: CDR1 LNHNV, CDR2 YYDKDF (reference sequence). This CDR3 is CATSRVVGPGANALTF. For the CDR3, the DNA is TGTGCCACCAGCAGAGTTGTGGGGCCTGGGGCCAACGCCCTGACTTTC.

This sequence joins TRBV29-1 and TRBJ2-2, with 8 bases identical to TRBD2. The germline gives CDR1 SQVTM, CDR2 ANQGSEA. V trimming: 1 base; J trimming: 4 bases; junction bases outside the gene matches: 5. The CDR3 has 15 amino acids. CDR3 nucleotides: TGCAGCGTTGAAGGGGGACTAGGTTCCACCGGGGAGCTGTTTTTT. It specifies CSVEGGLGSTGELFF.

The table lists this clonotype with many counts. The rearrangement uses TRBV7-8 and TRBJ2-7, with TRBD2 matching 12 bases. The CDR3 consists of 16 residues. The J segment lost 7 bases and the V segment lost 5 bases, leaving 12 bases of the junction unmatched. Per germline, CDR1 SGHVS and CDR2 FQNEAQ. The CDR3 is CASSPLQSSGRGEQYF. Here the CDR3 DNA reads TGTGCCAGCAGCCCCCTCCAGTCTAGCGGGAGGGGGGAGCAGTACTTC.

The CDR3 bases are TGTGCCAGCAGCTTACTGACAGGAGGCTTTAGCAATCAGCCCCAGCATTTT. This translates into CASSLLTGGFSNQPQHF. V and J are TRBV7-8 and TRBJ1-5, with D possibly TRBD1 on 6 matching bases. The CDR3 runs 17 residues. The germline gives CDR1 SGHVS, CDR2 FQNEAQ. Trimming took off 2 bases at V and 0 bases at J, with 14 bases between the two ends.

The CDR3 sequence is CASSSDGDSNYGYTF. The CDR3 nucleotides are TGTGCCAGCAGCTCTGACGGGGACAGTAACTATGGCTACACCTTC. The rearrangement uses TRBV7-9 and TRBJ1-2, with 7 bases fitting TRBD1. V gave up 4 bases and J gave up 1 base; unmatched junction bases: 6. Germline loops: CDR1 SEHNR, CDR2 FQNEAQ (reference sequence). There are 15 residues in the CDR3.

CDR3 nucleotide sequence: TGTGCCAGTAGAGGCGGTGGACAAACGGCCGAGCAGTACTTC. It translates to CASRGGGQTAEQYF. The rearrangement links TRBV12-3 or TRBV12-4 to TRBJ2-7, with D possibly matching TRBD1 (5 bases). Trimming took off 9 bases at V and 6 bases at J, with 21 bases between the two ends. This CDR3 is 14 amino acids long.

This chain uses TRBV7-2 with TRBJ2-5; D gene ambiguous. In germline, CDR1 is SGHTA, CDR2 FQGNSA. The V end lost 2 bases, the J end lost 9 bases, and 4 bases lay between the germline ends. This CDR3 has 10 amino acids. CDR3 sequence: CASSLRAQYF. DNA of the CDR3: TGTGCCAGCAGCTTACGAGCCCAGTACTTC.

V gene TRBV7-2 combines with J gene TRBJ2-5; the D gene is possibly TRBD2 (6 bases). The CDR3 extends over 16 amino acids. Trimming took 7 bases from V and 5 from J, leaving 23 bases between them. The germline V gene has CDR1 SGHTA and CDR2 FQGNSA. DNA of the CDR3: TGTGCCAGCACCTCCGCTCTTAGCGGCAGGGTGGAGACCCAGTACTTC. Residues: CASTSALSGRVETQYF. The full variable domain, its missing parts supplied by reference TRBV7-2 and TRBJ2-5, is GAGVSQSPSNKVTEKGKDVELRCDPISGHTALYWYRQSLGQGLEFLIYFQGNSAPDKSGLPSDRFSAERTGGSVSTLTIQRTQQEDSAVYLCASTSALSGRVETQYFGPGTRLLVL.

This clonotype was seen at least ten times. This chain joins TRBV20-1 and TRBJ2-2; 8 bases agree with TRBD2. The CDR3 is 15 residues long. V shed 3 bases and J 4 bases; nucleotides not matched to a gene: 7. In germline, CDR1 is DFQATT, CDR2 SNEGSKA (reference sequence). The CDR3 DNA sequence: TGCAGTGCTAGCTTTGGGACTAGTGCCACCGGGGAGCTGTTTTTT. Translating it yields CSASFGTSATGELFF.

Turning to this clonotype: At one end the junction does not follow the germline gene, possibly because of a read error. The rearrangement joins TRBV11-2 to TRBJ2-7; D remains ambiguous. The CDR3 loop spans 15 amino acids. CDR1 is SGHAT, CDR2 FQNNGV, per germline. For the CDR3, the DNA is TGTGCTAGCAGCCAGGACGTCCTCCCTAACTACGAGCAGTACTTC. Amino acids: CASSQDVLPNYEQYF.

The CDR3, as DNA: TGTGCCAGTACCCGACAAAGCTATGGCTACACCTTC. This translates into CASTRQSYGYTF. This sequence joins TRBV19 and TRBJ1-2; no definite D call. With 7 bases removed from V and 4 bases from J, the gap between germline ends came to 10 bases. CDR3 length: 12 amino acids. The germline V gene has CDR1 LNHDA and CDR2 SQIVND (reference sequence).

This clonotype was detected many times. The CDR3 sequence is CSVVIPGQGYGYTF. In DNA form, the CDR3 reads TGCAGCGTTGTGATCCCGGGACAGGGCTATGGCTACACCTTC. The V call is TRBV29-1, the J call TRBJ1-2, with TRBD1 matching over 9 bases. CDR1 is SQVTM, CDR2 ANQGSEA, per germline. V dropped 4 bases and J dropped 4; count of bases not matched to a gene: 7. The CDR3 covers 14 residues.

The chain has TRBV10-3 and TRBJ1-5; 9 bases agree with TRBD1. Per the germline V gene, CDR1 is ENHRY and CDR2 is SYGVKD. The CDR3 sequence is 14 residues long. J gave up 4 bases and V 6 bases, and 4 bases lay outside the gene matches. CDR3 nucleotides: TGTGCCATCAGGGGAGGACAGGGGAATCAGCCCCAGCATTTT. It yields the protein CAIRGGQGNQPQHF.